The next 20 T cell receptor beta chains were all read from a single sample in a study of blood T cells in healthy people across ages. Combining a sample-barcoded 5' primer with a J-beta primer mix, a second PCR ran for 7 to 11 cycles. Each CDR3 protein is one row after TCRdb ran MiXCR on the 5' RACE reads. This sample yields under 800,000 distinct CDR3 sequences, of which over 20% are seen a single time; 3% to 4.5% belongs to the top ten. The sample comprised blood. These receptors were obtained from a man aged 65-85 years in good health.

The chain has TRBV7-2 and TRBJ2-5; 7 positions agree with TRBD1. Judging by the DNA end, TRBJ2-1 fits better; the J call may be wrong. The germline V gene encodes CDR1 SGHTA and CDR2 FQGNSA. CDR3 size: 13 residues. The DNA of the CDR3 is TGTGCCAGCAGCGCCATAGCAGGGGGTGAGCAGTTCTTC. Translating gives CASSAIAGGEQFF.

V and J are TRBV3-1 and TRBJ1-1; 7 nucleotides match TRBD1. Germline CDR1 and CDR2: LGHDT and YNNKEL (reference sequence). The CDR3 has 15 residues. V shed 3 bases and J 3 bases; nucleotides not matched to a gene: 7. CDR3 in amino acids: CASSHDGTDHTEAFF. CDR3 bases: TGTGCCAGCAGCCACGATGGGACAGACCACACTGAAGCTTTCTTT. The full variable domain, rest sourced from reference TRBV3-1 and TRBJ1-1, is DTAVSQTPKYLVTQMGNDKSIKCEQNLGHDTMYWYKQDSKKFLKIMFSYNNKELIINETVPNRFSPKSPDKAHLNLHINSLELGDSAVYFCASSHDGTDHTEAFFGQGTRLTVV.

The table lists this clonotype with a few counts. The CDR3 DNA is TGTGCCAGCAGCGCAGAAACAGGGAAAGAGACCCAGTACTTC. Protein sequence: CASSAETGKETQYF. This chain uses TRBV9 with TRBJ2-5, with D possibly matching TRBD1 (6 bases). Trimming left V 3 bases short and J 3 bases short, with 12 bases between. The CDR3 is made up of 14 amino acids. CDR1 and CDR2 from the germline V gene are SGDLS and YYNGEE.

This clonotype has ten or more counts. The chain couples TRBV20-1 to TRBJ2-1, with a weak D call TRBD2 (5 bases). Germline V gene data show CDR1 as DFQATT and CDR2 as SNEGSKA (reference sequence). Deletions cut 4 bases from V and 4 bases from J, with 14 bases between. This CDR3 has 14 residues. The CDR3 spells CSAKVPGTYNEQFF. The CDR3 bases are TGCAGTGCTAAGGTTCCGGGAACTTACAATGAGCAGTTCTTC.

There are a few counts of this clonotype. The chain combines TRBV12-3 or TRBV12-4 with TRBJ2-2; 7 positions match TRBD2. CDR3 length: 13 residues. J gave up 5 bases and V 6 bases, and 3 bases lay outside the gene matches. In DNA, the CDR3 is TGTGCCAGCAGGGGACTACTTACCGGGGAGCTGTTTTTT. Protein: CASRGLLTGELFF.

The rearrangement joins TRBV4-1 to TRBJ2-5, with a possible D match to TRBD1 (5 bases). Trimming removed 0 bases from V and 5 bases from J, with 13 bases in between. The CDR3 covers 15 residues. Germline V gene data show CDR1 as MGHRA and CDR2 as YSYEKL. The chain's CDR3 is CASSQDLGRVETQYF. The CDR3 region has the DNA TGCGCCAGCAGCCAAGATCTCGGCAGGGTGGAGACCCAGTACTTC.

The chain links TRBV30 to TRBJ2-1; no clear D gene. The CDR3 spans 14 residues. Trimming cost V 5 bases and J 5 bases, with 16 bases left between them. CDR1 is GTSNPN and CDR2 is SVGIG in the germline V gene (reference sequence). In DNA form, the CDR3 reads TGTGCCTGGTCCCTTGGCGCTTCCCACAATGAGCAGTTCTTC. It encodes CAWSLGASHNEQFF.

V gene TRBV6-5 combines with J gene TRBJ2-1, with a weak D call TRBD1 (6 bases). The V end was cut by 6 bases, the J end by 7 bases, with 13 bases between. The CDR3 is 13 amino acids. Germline CDR1 is MNHEY and CDR2 is SVGAGI. The CDR3 DNA is TGTGCCAGCAGAGAGACAGGCCGGAATGAGCAGTTCTTC. The encoded protein is CASRETGRNEQFF.

This clonotype was detected only a few times. The genes are TRBV20-1 and TRBJ2-3, with D possibly TRBD2 on 6 matching bases. The CDR3 spans 17 residues. Between the trimmed V and J ends, which lost 0 bases and 0 bases, there was a span of 16 bases. The germline CDR1 and CDR2 sequences are DFQATT and SNEGSKA (reference sequence). CDR3 DNA: TGCAGTGCTAGAGACCCCTTTGTAGCGGAAAGCACAGATACGCAGTATTTT. It translates to CSARDPFVAESTDTQYF.

The chain recombines TRBV29-1 with TRBJ2-3; 7 bases line up with TRBD2. V was clipped by 6 bases and J by 10 bases; unmatched bases: 13. Germline CDR1 and CDR2: SQVTM and ANQGSEA. This CDR3 region has 13 residues. This chain's CDR3 is CSVSPGRRESQYF. In nucleotides, the CDR3 is TGCAGCGTATCACCGGGTCGGCGGGAGTCGCAGTATTTT.

This clonotype occurred many times. V and J are TRBV12-3 or TRBV12-4 and TRBJ2-3; 9 positions match TRBD2. The trim removed 5 bases at V and 5 bases at J, leaving 14 bases unmatched. The length of the CDR3 is 17 residues. The CDR3 reads CASSPVFAGGPRDTQYF. DNA for the CDR3: TGTGCCAGCAGTCCTGTTTTTGCGGGAGGGCCCAGAGATACGCAGTATTTT.

This clonotype was counted between two and nine times. The chain uses TRBV12-3 or TRBV12-4 and TRBJ1-4; no definite D call. Between the trimmed V and J ends, which lost 5 bases and 7 bases, there was a span of 5 bases. This CDR3 is built from 11 residues. CDR3 coding DNA: TGTGCCAGCAGTAGCTTTGAAAAACTGTTTTTT. Encoded protein: CASSSFEKLFF.

The sample holds one count of this clonotype. The rearrangement joins TRBV5-1 to TRBJ2-3; TRBD1 might be the D (5 bases). Germline CDR1 SGHRS, CDR2 YFSETQ. The CDR3 contains 12 residues. Between the trimmed V and J ends, which lost 6 bases and 5 bases, there was a span of 10 bases. CDR3 amino acids: CASNQGQDTQYF. CDR3 nucleotide sequence: TGCGCCAGCAACCAGGGCCAAGATACGCAGTATTTT. Drawing the rest from reference TRBV5-1 and TRBJ2-3, the complete variable domain is KAGVTQTPRYLIKTRGQQVTLSCSPISGHRSVSWYQQTPGQGLQFLFEYFSETQRNKGNFPGRFSGRQFSNSRSEMNVSTLELGDSALYLCASNQGQDTQYFGPGTRLTVL.

This clonotype was found many times. The rearrangement uses TRBV5-5 and TRBJ2-5; D is ambiguous. In germline, CDR1 is SGHKS, CDR2 YYEKEE (reference sequence). The CDR3 has 16 residues. V lost 4 bases and J lost 2, with 18 bases in between. The CDR3 sequence: CASSNSPVVGQETQYF. CDR3 DNA: TGTGCCAGCAGCAACTCCCCGGTAGTGGGTCAAGAGACCCAGTACTTC.

This clonotype was seen only a few times. The chain is built from TRBV10-3 and TRBJ2-4; 7 bases match TRBD1. Germline trimming cut 0 bases from V and 2 bases from J; bases unmatched to any gene: 4. Per the germline V gene, CDR1 is ENHRY and CDR2 is SYGVKD. CDR3 length: 16 amino acids. The DNA of the CDR3 is TGTGCCATCAGTGAGTCTGTGGACAGGACCAAAAACATTCAGTACTTC. Translation gives CAISESVDRTKNIQYF.

Note on this clonotype: Mismatch with germline at one junction end may stem from a read error. The genes are TRBV6-5 and TRBJ2-7, with 13 bases that match TRBD2. The CDR3 spans 16 residues. Germline V lookup: CDR1 MNHEY, CDR2 SVGAGI. CDR3 amino acids: CAGSPGTSGILYEQYF. CDR3 nucleotides: TGTGCCGGCAGTCCGGGGACTAGCGGGATTCTCTACGAGCAGTACTTC.

This clonotype was found a few times. This chain uses TRBV5-1 with TRBJ2-5; the match to TRBD2 covers 13 bases. The better agreement between TRBJ2-1 and the DNA end casts doubt on the J call. This CDR3 is built from 16 residues. CDR1 and CDR2 from the germline V gene are SGHRS and YFSETQ. The CDR3 region is CASSLEGLAGPDEQFF. The CDR3 region has the DNA TGCGCCAGCAGCTTGGAGGGACTAGCGGGACCCGATGAGCAGTTCTTC.

The rearrangement links TRBV10-3 to TRBJ2-7, with D unresolved. Trimming left V 2 bases short and J 4 bases short, with 3 bases between. Germline lookup yields CDR1 ENHRY and CDR2 SYGVKD. The CDR3 is 11 residues long. The CDR3 DNA follows: TGTGCCATCAGTGAGATTTACGAGCAGTACTTC. It yields the protein CAISEIYEQYF.

This clonotype was seen just once. The genes are TRBV5-1 and TRBJ2-1; no clear D gene. The CDR3 loop spans 14 amino acids. The V end was cut by 4 bases, the J end by 0 bases, with 8 bases between. The germline gives CDR1 SGHRS, CDR2 YFSETQ. DNA of the CDR3: TGCGCCAGCAGCACTGGGCCCTCCTACAATGAGCAGTTCTTC. Protein product: CASSTGPSYNEQFF. Drawing the rest from reference TRBV5-1 and TRBJ2-1, the complete variable domain is KAGVTQTPRYLIKTRGQQVTLSCSPISGHRSVSWYQQTPGQGLQFLFEYFSETQRNKGNFPGRFSGRQFSNSRSEMNVSTLELGDSALYLCASSTGPSYNEQFFGPGTRLTVL.

This clonotype was recorded a few times. This chain links TRBV5-1 with TRBJ2-5; the match to TRBD2 covers 10 bases. The V gene end was trimmed by 4 bases and the J gene end by 1 base; junction bases not matched to a gene: 7. The CDR3 loop spans 16 amino acids. Germline-derived CDR1 and CDR2 are SGHRS and YFSETQ. Here the CDR3 reads CASSLDSSGGQETQYF. The CDR3 nucleotides are TGCGCCAGCAGCCTGGACTCTAGCGGGGGCCAAGAGACCCAGTACTTC.